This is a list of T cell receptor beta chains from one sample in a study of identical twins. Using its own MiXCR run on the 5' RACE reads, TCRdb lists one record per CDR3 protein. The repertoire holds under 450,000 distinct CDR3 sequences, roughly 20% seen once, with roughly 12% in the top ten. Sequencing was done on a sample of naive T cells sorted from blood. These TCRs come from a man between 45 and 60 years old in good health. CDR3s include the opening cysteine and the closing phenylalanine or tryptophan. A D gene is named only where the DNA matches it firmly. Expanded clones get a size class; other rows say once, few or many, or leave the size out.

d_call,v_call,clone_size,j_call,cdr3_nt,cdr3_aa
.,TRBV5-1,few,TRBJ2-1,TGCGCCAGCAGCTTGGTGTGGAAAGACGACAATGAGCAGTTCTTC,CASSLVWKDDNEQFF
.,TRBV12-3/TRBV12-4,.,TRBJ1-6,TGTGCCAGCAGTTTTTTCAGGGTTCCTGCTCTTTCCCCGGGTAGGAATTCACCCCTCCACTTT,CASSFFRVPALSPGRNSPLHF
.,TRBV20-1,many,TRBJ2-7,TGCAGTGCCTCAGTCGAGACAGGGACTAAAGGGAGCGAGCAGTACTTC,CSASVETGTKGSEQYF
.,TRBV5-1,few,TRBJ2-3,TGCGCCAGCAGTCTAGGGGAAAGCACAGATACGCAGTATTTT,CASSLGESTDTQYF
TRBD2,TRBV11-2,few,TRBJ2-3,TGTGCCAGCAGCCCCAGTAGGACTAGCGGGGGGTCCACAGATACGCAGTATTTT,CASSPSRTSGGSTDTQYF
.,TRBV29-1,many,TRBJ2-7,TGCAGCGCCCTTTTGGAGATGACCTCCTACGAGCAGTACTTC,CSALLEMTSYEQYF
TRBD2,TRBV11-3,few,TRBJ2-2,TGTGCCAGCAGCTTATTTCTCGGGACTAGCTCTAACACCGGGGAGCTGTTTTTT,CASSLFLGTSSNTGELFF
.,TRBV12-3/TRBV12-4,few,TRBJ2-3,TGTGCCAGCAGTTTAGGGCAGGCTGCAGATACGCAGTATTTT,CASSLGQAADTQYF
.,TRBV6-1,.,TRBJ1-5,TGTGCCAGCAGTGAACACACCCCGAATAGCAATCAGCCCCAGCATTTT,CASSEHTPNSNQPQHF
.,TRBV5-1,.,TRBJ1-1,TGCGCCAGCAGCTTGCGGCGGACAAACACTGAAGCTTTCTTT,CASSLRRTNTEAFF
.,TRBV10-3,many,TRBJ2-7,TGTGCCACAAAGGAACTGATAAGCTCCTACGAGCAGTACTTC,CATKELISSYEQYF
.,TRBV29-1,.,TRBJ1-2,TGCAGCGTTGAAGAAGGGGGTGGCTATGGCTACACCTTC,CSVEEGGGYGYTF
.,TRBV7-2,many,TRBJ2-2,TGTGCCAGCAGCTCTGGAACCGGGCTATATGGGGAGCTGTTTTTT,CASSSGTGLYGELFF
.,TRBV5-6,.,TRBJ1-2,TGTGCCAGCAGCTTGGTGGTTGGCGGCTACACCTTC,CASSLVVGGYTF
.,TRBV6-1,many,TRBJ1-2,TGTGCCAGCAGACTTCCGGGCACCTCCTATGGCTACACCTTC,CASRLPGTSYGYTF
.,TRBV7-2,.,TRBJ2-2,TGTGCCAGCAGGCCGGGACGAGCGAACACCGGGGAGCTGTTTTTT,CASRPGRANTGELFF
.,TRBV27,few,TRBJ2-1,TGTGCCAGCAGTTTATTGGTGGGGGGCTCCTACAATGAGCAGTTCTTC,CASSLLVGGSYNEQFF
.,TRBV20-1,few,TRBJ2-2,TGCAGTGCTAGGGTGGGCCCCGGGGAGCTGTTTTTT,CSARVGPGELFF
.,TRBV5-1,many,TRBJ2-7,TGCGCCAGCAGCTTTAGGTCCAGCACCTTAACCTACGAGCAGTACTTC,CASSFRSSTLTYEQYF
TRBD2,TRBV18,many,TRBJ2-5,TGTGCCAGCTCCGGACTAGCGGGATTGGAGACCCAGTACTTC,CASSGLAGLETQYF
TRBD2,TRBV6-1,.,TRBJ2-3,TGTGCCAGCACCCCAGCGGGACTGATTAGCACAGATACGCAGTATTTT,CASTPAGLISTDTQYF
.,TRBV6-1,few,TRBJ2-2,TGTGCCAGCAGTCGAAGGCGGTTGGACAACACCGGGGAGCTGTTTTTT,CASSRRRLDNTGELFF
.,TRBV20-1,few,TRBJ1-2,TGCAGTGCTAGGGGGGGCAGCTATGGCTACACCTTC,CSARGGSYGYTF
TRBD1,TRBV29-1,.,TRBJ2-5,TGCAGCGCCTCGAGTGGACAGGGGGAAGAGACCCAGTACTTC,CSASSGQGEETQYF
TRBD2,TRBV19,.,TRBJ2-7,TGTGCCAGTAGCCCTTTTGCGGGAGGTCCCTACGAGCAGTACTTC,CASSPFAGGPYEQYF
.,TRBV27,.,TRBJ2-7,TGTGCCAGCAGCTGGACGGACGGCTACGAGCAGTACTTC,CASSWTDGYEQYF
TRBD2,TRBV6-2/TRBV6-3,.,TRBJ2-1,TGTGCCAGCAGTGGCGCGGGAGCTTACAATGAGCAGTTCTTC,CASSGAGAYNEQFF
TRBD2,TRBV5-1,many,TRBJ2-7,TGCGCCAGCAGCTTTGCCCTAACTAGCGGGAGGGACGAGCAGTACTTC,CASSFALTSGRDEQYF
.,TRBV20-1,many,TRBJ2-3,TGCAGTACACAGGGGACTTTCAAGGGGACGCAGTATTTT,CSTQGTFKGTQYF
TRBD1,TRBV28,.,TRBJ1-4,TGTGCCAGCAGTTTGGGCGGGACAGGGGGCAGAGGTGAAAAACTGTTTTTT,CASSLGGTGGRGEKLFF
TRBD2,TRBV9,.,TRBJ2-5,TGTGCCAGCAGCGGGACTAGCGGGGGCCAGGGGGAGACCCAGTACTTC,CASSGTSGGQGETQYF
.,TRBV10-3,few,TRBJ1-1,TGTGCCATCAGTGAGCCTACAGGGAACACTGAAGCTTTCTTT,CAISEPTGNTEAFF
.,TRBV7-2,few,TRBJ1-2,TGTGCCAGCAGCCCGGGTTTGGCCTATGGCTACACCTTC,CASSPGLAYGYTF